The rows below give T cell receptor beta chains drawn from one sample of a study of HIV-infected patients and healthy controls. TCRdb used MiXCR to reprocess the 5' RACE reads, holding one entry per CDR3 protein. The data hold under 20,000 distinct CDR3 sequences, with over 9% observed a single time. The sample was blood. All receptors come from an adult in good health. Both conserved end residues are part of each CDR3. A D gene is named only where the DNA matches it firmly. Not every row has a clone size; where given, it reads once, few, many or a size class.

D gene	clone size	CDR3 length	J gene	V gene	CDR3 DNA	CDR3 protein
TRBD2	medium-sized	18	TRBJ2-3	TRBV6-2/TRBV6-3	TGTGCCAGCAGTCCACATAGAGGGACTAGCGGCCTCACAGATACGCAGTATTTT	CASSPHRGTSGLTDTQYF
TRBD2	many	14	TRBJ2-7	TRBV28	TGTGCCACCCTCACTAGCGGGAGTACGTACGAGCAGTACTTC	CATLTSGSTYEQYF
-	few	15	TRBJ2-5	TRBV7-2	TGTGCCAGCAGCCCCCCCGGGTCCCAGCAAGAGACCCAGTACTTC	CASSPPGSQQETQYF
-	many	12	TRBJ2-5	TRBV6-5	TGTGCCAGCAGCCCGCCCTCGGAGACCCAGTACTTC	CASSPPSETQYF
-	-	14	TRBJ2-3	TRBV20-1	TGCAGTGCTCCCGTGGCAGGGAGAAGGGATACGCAGTATTTT	CSAPVAGRRDTQYF
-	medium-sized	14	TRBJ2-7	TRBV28	TGTGCCAGCAGTCCCTCGACCGTCTCCTACGAGCAGTACTTC	CASSPSTVSYEQYF
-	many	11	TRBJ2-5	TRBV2	TGTGCCAGCAGGCCGGAAGAGACCCAGTACTTC	CASRPEETQYF
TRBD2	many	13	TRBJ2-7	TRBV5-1	TGCGCCAGCAGCTCCGGGACTAGGGGGGAGCAGTACTTC	CASSSGTRGEQYF
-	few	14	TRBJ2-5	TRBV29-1	TGCAGCGTTGATTTGGGCGGGGCCCAAGAGACCCAGTACTTC	CSVDLGGAQETQYF
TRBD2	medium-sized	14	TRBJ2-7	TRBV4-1	TGCGCCAGCAGCCAAGAACCAGGGAGGGGCGAGCAGTACTTC	CASSQEPGRGEQYF
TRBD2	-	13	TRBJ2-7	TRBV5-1	TGCGCCAGCAGTAGCGGGAGCTCCTACGAGCAGTACTTC	CASSSGSSYEQYF
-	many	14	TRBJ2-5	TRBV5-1	TGCGCCAGCAGCCCCGCGGCCTGGGGCGAGACCCAGTACTTC	CASSPAAWGETQYF
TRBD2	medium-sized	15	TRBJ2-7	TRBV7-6	TGTGCCAGCAGCCCGATACTAGCGGGAGAATACGAGCAGTACTTC	CASSPILAGEYEQYF